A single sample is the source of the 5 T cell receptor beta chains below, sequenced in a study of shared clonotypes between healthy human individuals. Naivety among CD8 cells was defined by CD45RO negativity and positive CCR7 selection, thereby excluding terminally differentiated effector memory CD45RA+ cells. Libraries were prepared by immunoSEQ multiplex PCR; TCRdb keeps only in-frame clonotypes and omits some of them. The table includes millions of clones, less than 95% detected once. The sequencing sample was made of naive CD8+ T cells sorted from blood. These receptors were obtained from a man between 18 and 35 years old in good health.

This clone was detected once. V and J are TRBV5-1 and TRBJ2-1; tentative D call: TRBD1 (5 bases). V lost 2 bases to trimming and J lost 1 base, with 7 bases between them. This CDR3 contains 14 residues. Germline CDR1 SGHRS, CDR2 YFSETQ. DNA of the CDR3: TGCGCCAGCAGCTTCCCAGGGTCCTACAATGAGCAGTTCTTC. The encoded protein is CASSFPGSYNEQFF.

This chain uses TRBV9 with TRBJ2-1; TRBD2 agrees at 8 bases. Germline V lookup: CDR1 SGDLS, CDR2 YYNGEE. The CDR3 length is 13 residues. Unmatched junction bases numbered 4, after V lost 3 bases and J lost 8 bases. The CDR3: CASSGTSHYEQFF. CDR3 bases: TGTGCCAGCAGCGGGACTAGCCACTATGAGCAGTTCTTC.

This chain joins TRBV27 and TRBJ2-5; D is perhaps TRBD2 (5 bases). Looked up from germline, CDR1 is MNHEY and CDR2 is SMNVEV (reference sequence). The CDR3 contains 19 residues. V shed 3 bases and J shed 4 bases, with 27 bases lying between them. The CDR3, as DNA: TGTGCCAGCAGTTTTTTGCGGGCCAAACCGGCCGGGGAGCGAGAGACCCAGTACTTC. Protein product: CASSFLRAKPAGERETQYF.

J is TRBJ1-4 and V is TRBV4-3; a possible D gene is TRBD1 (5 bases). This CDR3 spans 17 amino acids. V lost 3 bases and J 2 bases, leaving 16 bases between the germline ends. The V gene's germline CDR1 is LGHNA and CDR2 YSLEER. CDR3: CASSHRDLGPTNEKLFF. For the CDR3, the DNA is TGCGCCAGCAGCCACCGGGACCTAGGGCCTACTAATGAAAAACTGTTTTTT.

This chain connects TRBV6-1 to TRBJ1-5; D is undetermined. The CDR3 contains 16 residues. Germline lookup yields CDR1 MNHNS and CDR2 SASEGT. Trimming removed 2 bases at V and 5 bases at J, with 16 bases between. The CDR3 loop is CASSESDTQPDQPQHF. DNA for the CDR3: TGTGCCAGCAGTGAATCGGATACACAGCCTGATCAGCCCCAGCATTTT.